Listed below are T cell receptor beta chains from one sample, sequenced in a study of blood T cells in healthy people across ages. MiXCR, applied by TCRdb to the 5' RACE reads, yields one record per CDR3 protein. The sample has some 760,000 distinct CDR3 sequences; 25% are singletons. In addition, the sample was reused for a study of T cells of mothers and their children.

The sequencing sample was made of blood. These receptors all stem from a boy aged 5-17 years in good health. Each CDR3 is given with its conserved first and last residue. The D gene is left open where the match is weak. Clone sizes are given selectively: once, few, many, or a class where the clone is expanded.

CDR3 DNA: TGTGCCAGCAGTTTTTCAGTTCAGGTCAGCGCCTACGAGCAGTACTTC; CDR3 protein: CASSFSVQVSAYEQYF; clone size: NA; V gene: TRBV27; D gene: NA; J gene: TRBJ2-7
CDR3 DNA: TGTGCCAGCAGTCCTATAGGCGGCTACACCTTC; CDR3 protein: CASSPIGGYTF; clone size: once; V gene: TRBV12-3/TRBV12-4; D gene: NA; J gene: TRBJ1-2
CDR3 DNA: TGTGCCACCAGCAGAGAGCGGGGACCCTACGAGCAGTACTTC; CDR3 protein: CATSRERGPYEQYF; clone size: NA; V gene: TRBV15; D gene: NA; J gene: TRBJ2-7
CDR3 DNA: TGCGCCAGCAGTGCAGGGGTTATACGCAATGAGCAGTTCTTC; CDR3 protein: CASSAGVIRNEQFF; clone size: NA; V gene: TRBV10-1; D gene: NA; J gene: TRBJ2-1
CDR3 DNA: TGTGCCAGCAGTGGATTCAGGACAGGGCCCTCCTACGAGCAGTACTTC; CDR3 protein: CASSGFRTGPSYEQYF; clone size: NA; V gene: TRBV6-1; D gene: TRBD1; J gene: TRBJ2-7
CDR3 DNA: TGTGCCATCGGGGACCTCTTGGGGGCTGAAGCTTTCTTT; CDR3 protein: CAIGDLLGAEAFF; clone size: NA; V gene: TRBV10-3; D gene: NA; J gene: TRBJ1-1
CDR3 DNA: TGTGCCACCAGGTCGAGCACTGAAGCTTTCTTT; CDR3 protein: CATRSSTEAFF; clone size: NA; V gene: TRBV2; D gene: NA; J gene: TRBJ1-1
CDR3 DNA: TGTGCCAGCAGCCTGTGGACAGGGGGCGCTGGTGAGCAGTACTTC; CDR3 protein: CASSLWTGGAGEQYF; clone size: few; V gene: TRBV7-8; D gene: TRBD1; J gene: TRBJ2-7
CDR3 DNA: TGCGCCAGCAGCCACTTCCGGGACAGCTACGAGCAGTACTTC; CDR3 protein: CASSHFRDSYEQYF; clone size: few; V gene: TRBV4-3; D gene: TRBD1; J gene: TRBJ2-7
CDR3 DNA: TGCGCCAGCAGCCCTCGGGCATGGGCAGTACAAGAGACCCAGTACTTC; CDR3 protein: CASSPRAWAVQETQYF; clone size: NA; V gene: TRBV4-1; D gene: NA; J gene: TRBJ2-5
CDR3 DNA: TGTGCCAGCAGCGAGGACAGAATCAATGAGCAGTTCTTC; CDR3 protein: CASSEDRINEQFF; clone size: NA; V gene: TRBV9; D gene: NA; J gene: TRBJ2-1
CDR3 DNA: TGTGCCAGCAGCCGAACCGGACCCGGGACAGGGGGCGAACGGACCCAGTACTTC; CDR3 protein: CASSRTGPGTGGERTQYF; clone size: few; V gene: TRBV6-2/TRBV6-3; D gene: TRBD1; J gene: TRBJ2-5
CDR3 DNA: TGTGCCAGCACCCTAGGGGGGGCAGTGGAGACCCAGTACTTC; CDR3 protein: CASTLGGAVETQYF; clone size: NA; V gene: TRBV7-2; D gene: NA; J gene: TRBJ2-5
CDR3 DNA: TGCGCCAGCAGCCAAGATAGGGGGGCCAGATTTAACACTGAAGCTTTCTTT; CDR3 protein: CASSQDRGARFNTEAFF; clone size: few; V gene: TRBV4-3; D gene: NA; J gene: TRBJ1-1
CDR3 DNA: TGTGCCAGTAGCAGCAGGGGTCTCGGCATCGAGCAGTACTTC; CDR3 protein: CASSSRGLGIEQYF; clone size: NA; V gene: TRBV19; D gene: NA; J gene: TRBJ2-7
CDR3 DNA: TGTGCCAGCAGCGCGACCGGGATCTCTGGAAACACCATATATTTT; CDR3 protein: CASSATGISGNTIYF; clone size: NA; V gene: TRBV11-2; D gene: NA; J gene: TRBJ1-3
CDR3 DNA: TGTGCCAGCAGCTTAACGGGAGGGCCATCGAATGAGCAGTTCTTC; CDR3 protein: CASSLTGGPSNEQFF; clone size: NA; V gene: TRBV7-2; D gene: TRBD2; J gene: TRBJ2-1
CDR3 DNA: TGTGCCAGCTCCCCTTTCTCCGGGACAGAAAATTCACCCCTCCACTTT; CDR3 protein: CASSPFSGTENSPLHF; clone size: few; V gene: TRBV12-3/TRBV12-4; D gene: TRBD1; J gene: TRBJ1-6
CDR3 DNA: TGTGCCAGCAGACCGACAGGGTCTGAGGAGCAGTACTTC; CDR3 protein: CASRPTGSEEQYF; clone size: NA; V gene: TRBV12-3/TRBV12-4; D gene: TRBD1; J gene: TRBJ2-7
CDR3 DNA: TGTGCCAGCAGCCAACGGGGGGGCCATGAGACCCAGTACTTC; CDR3 protein: CASSQRGGHETQYF; clone size: few; V gene: TRBV14; D gene: TRBD2; J gene: TRBJ2-5
CDR3 DNA: TGTGCCAGCAGCTACAACCCGACATCCGCTCTGTTCCGCTCTGGAAGCACCATATATTTT; CDR3 protein: CASSYNPTSALFRSGSTIYF; clone size: NA; V gene: TRBV7-6; D gene: NA; J gene: TRBJ1-3
CDR3 DNA: TGCAGTGCTAGGGGAACTAGCGGGGGTTTAAATGAGCAGTTCTTC; CDR3 protein: CSARGTSGGLNEQFF; clone size: NA; V gene: TRBV20-1; D gene: TRBD2; J gene: TRBJ2-1
CDR3 DNA: TGTGCCAGCAGTTTACCCGGACAGTTTGGCTTCTACGAGCAGTACTTC; CDR3 protein: CASSLPGQFGFYEQYF; clone size: NA; V gene: TRBV28; D gene: NA; J gene: TRBJ2-7
CDR3 DNA: TGTGCCAGCAGCTCGCAAACGAAGAGCTCCTACAATGAGCAGTTCTTC; CDR3 protein: CASSSQTKSSYNEQFF; clone size: NA; V gene: TRBV5-6; D gene: NA; J gene: TRBJ2-1
CDR3 DNA: TGTGCCAGCAGTTTCTCGAGGGTTCACGAGCAGTACTTC; CDR3 protein: CASSFSRVHEQYF; clone size: NA; V gene: TRBV27; D gene: NA; J gene: TRBJ2-7
CDR3 DNA: TGTGCCAGCAGTTCCGGCCCCCTAGGGACAGCCTACAATGAGCAGTTCTTC; CDR3 protein: CASSSGPLGTAYNEQFF; clone size: NA; V gene: TRBV12-3/TRBV12-4; D gene: TRBD1; J gene: TRBJ2-1
CDR3 DNA: TGTGCCATCAGGGAGAGTTTGGAACACGAGCAGTACTTC; CDR3 protein: CAIRESLEHEQYF; clone size: few; V gene: TRBV10-3; D gene: NA; J gene: TRBJ2-7
CDR3 DNA: TGTGCCAGTAGTACCACTAGCGGGAGCTACAATGAGCAGTTCTTC; CDR3 protein: CASSTTSGSYNEQFF; clone size: NA; V gene: TRBV19; D gene: TRBD2; J gene: TRBJ2-1
CDR3 DNA: TGCAGTGCTAGAGATCAGGGACTAGCTACCTACGAGCAGTACTTC; CDR3 protein: CSARDQGLATYEQYF; clone size: NA; V gene: TRBV20-1; D gene: TRBD2; J gene: TRBJ2-7
CDR3 DNA: TGTGCCAGCAGTTATAGCGAGGGGGAGACCCAGTACTTC; CDR3 protein: CASSYSEGETQYF; clone size: NA; V gene: TRBV25-1; D gene: NA; J gene: TRBJ2-5
CDR3 DNA: TGTGCCAGCAGTCCTAAACTGACCCCTGTGACCCAGTACTTC; CDR3 protein: CASSPKLTPVTQYF; clone size: few; V gene: TRBV12-3/TRBV12-4; D gene: NA; J gene: TRBJ2-5